The clone carrying this T cell receptor beta chain occurred once. In the authors' workflow: Amplification with reference gene primers provided the estimates of nucleated cell counts. Measured with immunoSEQ multiplex PCR; TCRdb has only the in-frame clones, and not every one. V and J calls and clone size are copied from that table; D and trimming were computed from the DNA. The table lists some 350,000 clones, 80% to 90% of them singletons. Germline lookup yields CDR1 SGDLS and CDR2 YYNGEE. The V gene end was trimmed by 3 bases and the J gene end by 5 bases; junction bases not matched to a gene: 8. The CDR3 runs 16 residues. Living in under 30 US areas, the participants were between roughly 18 and 89 years of age. Cohort 3 donors counted as recovered after two negative PCRs, clearance, or resolved symptoms. The data stem from a study of blood T cell repertoires in COVID-19. At the level of the study: PBMCs, B-cell-depleted T cells, or T cells were the source of the cDNA or gDNA that made up the material.

The TCR sequence derives from a young man who had recovered from COVID-19. J is TRBJ2-1 and V is TRBV9; 10 positions agree with TRBD2. What was sequenced was PBMCs or T cells enriched from blood (not recorded which). This CDR3 is CASSEAGGYPNNEQFF. CDR3 bases: TGTGCCAGCAGCGAAGCGGGGGGGTATCCAAACAATGAGCAGTTCTTC.